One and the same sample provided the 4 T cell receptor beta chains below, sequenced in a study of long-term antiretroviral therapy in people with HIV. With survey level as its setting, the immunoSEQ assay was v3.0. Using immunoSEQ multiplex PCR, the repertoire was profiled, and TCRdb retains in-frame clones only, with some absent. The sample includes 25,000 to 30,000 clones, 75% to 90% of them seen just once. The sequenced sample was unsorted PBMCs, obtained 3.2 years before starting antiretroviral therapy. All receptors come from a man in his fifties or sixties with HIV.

CDR3 bases: TGTGCCAGTAAGGTCACCCCGACTGAAAAACTGTTTTTT. Protein: CASKVTPTEKLFF. This sequence joins TRBV19 and TRBJ1-4; D not resolved. This CDR3 has 13 residues. V lost 7 bases to trimming and J lost 7 bases, with 13 bases between them. The germline CDR1 and CDR2 sequences are LNHDA and SQIVND (reference sequence).

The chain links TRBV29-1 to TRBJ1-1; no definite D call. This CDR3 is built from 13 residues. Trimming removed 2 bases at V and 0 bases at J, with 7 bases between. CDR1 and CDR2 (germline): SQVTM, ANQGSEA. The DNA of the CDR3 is TGCAGCGTTGAATCAAGAATGAACACTGAAGCTTTCTTT. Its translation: CSVESRMNTEAFF.

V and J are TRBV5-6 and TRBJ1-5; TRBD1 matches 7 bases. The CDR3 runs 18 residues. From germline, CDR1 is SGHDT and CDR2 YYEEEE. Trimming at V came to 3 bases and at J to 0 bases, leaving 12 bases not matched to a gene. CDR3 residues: CASSSSRGTDYSNQPQHF. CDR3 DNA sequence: TGTGCCAGCAGCTCCTCGCGAGGGACAGACTATAGCAATCAGCCCCAGCATTTT.

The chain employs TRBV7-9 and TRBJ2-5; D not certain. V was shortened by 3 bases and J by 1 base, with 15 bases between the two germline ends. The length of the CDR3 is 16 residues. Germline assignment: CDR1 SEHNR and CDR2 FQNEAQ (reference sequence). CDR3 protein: CASSFSMTFLQETQYF. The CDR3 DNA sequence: TGTGCCAGCAGCTTTAGTATGACATTTCTCCAAGAGACCCAGTACTTC.